This T cell receptor (beta chain) was sequenced in a study of T cells after yellow fever vaccination (dated by TCRdb to the late 2010s). Notes on the research overall: The SMART-Seq v4 Ultra Low Input RNA kit was used to prepare libraries from fractions with low cell numbers. To follow T-cell clones before and after primary and booster YFV17D yellow fever vaccination, bulk TCR alpha and beta repertoires were sequenced over time. Blood was drawn at multiple timepoints before and after primary and secondary immunization, with bulk PBMC replicates and cell subsets isolated. The cohort comprised two healthy male donors, one aged 18 to 29 and one aged 30 to 39 years. General conclusions and limits of the study: After the booster, most of the clones that had expanded following primary vaccination were detected again (roughly 97% of CD4 and roughly nine tenths of CD8), which suggests that memory was broadly maintained. Compared with the primary T-cell response, the secondary T-cell response was weaker but faster, peaking on day 5 rather than day 15. A small share of clonotypes was detected in both CD4 and CD8 compartments, with the overlap likely arising from convergent recombination. Only a couple of donors were included in the study, so the extent to which the findings can be generalized is limited. Computational filtering was required because FACS-sorted repertoires could contain abundant contaminating clonotypes from the bulk population.

The sample was run on an Illumina NovaSeq 6000. TCR cDNA was made using 5'RACE template switching, a step that added a universal primer site and unique molecular identifiers. cDNA synthesis was primed from both the TCR alpha and TCR beta constant segments. Two PCR steps were used to amplify libraries, with sample barcodes and sequencing adapters being added in the second step. Libraries were sequenced on Illumina HiSeq 2500 (2x100 bp) or NovaSeq (2x150 bp). The source study handled its data this way. MIGEC handled demultiplexing of reads and collapsing into UMI consensus sequences, while MiXCR performed V(D)J alignment. Using edgeR on replicate PBMC samples, clonotypes were called vaccine-responding if FDR was below 0.01 and the log2 fold change was above 5 up to day 15. Each bulk clonotype received a CD4 or CD8 identity based on whether the sequenced CD4 or CD8 repertoire contained that clonotype at higher abundance. TCRdb took the public reads, trimmed them with fastp at Q25, ran MiXCR for clone calling and kept in-frame beta chains. Here each entry gathers all rows of one CDR3 protein and keeps the most common genes and DNA. For this entry, the V and J calls and clone size follow TCRdb and not the study's own pipeline. The sample contains about 350,000 distinct CDR3 sequences, approximately 12% of them found a single time. 2.5% to 3.5% of the sample is in the top ten clones.

The treatment or condition label, read with the paper, signifies: live attenuated yellow fever vaccine strain. PBMCs were isolated from peripheral blood using a standard Ficoll-Paque protocol. CD4 and CD8 T-cell fractions were isolated with Dynabeads CD4 and CD8 positive selection kits. TriZol was used to extract RNA from bulk PBMCs, CD4 and CD8 fractions, and dextramer-positive and dextramer-negative fractions. This clonotype showed up just a few times. No cognate antigen has been identified for it. One base away there is no much larger clone; base qualities are not given. Reading the germline V gene gives CDR1 SGHRS and CDR2 YFSETQ. At the junction V is shortened by 4 bases and J by 1 base, with 11 bases in between. The CDR3 starts with the cysteine, ends with the phenylalanine, and has 14 residues. Here the CDR3 DNA is all that survives: 42 bases in frame from base 1.

Sequencing used CD4+ T cells sorted from PBMCs, obtained 15 days after the yellow fever booster vaccination. This sequence originates from a man aged 18 to 29 who received the YFV17D yellow fever vaccine. Rearrangement joined TRBV5-1 to TRBJ1-1; no D gene call is confident. The nucleotide sequence reads as follows: TGCGCCAGCAGCATAGGACCAGGGAACACTGAAGCTTTCTTT. Translated, this gives CASSIGPGNTEAFF.